This TCR beta chain was obtained from a study of blood T cell repertoires in COVID-19. The wider study: The United States, Italy and Spain supplied acute and convalescent COVID-19 samples. PBMCs, B-cell-depleted T cells, or T cells were the source of the cDNA or gDNA that made up the material.

Data came from immunoSEQ multiplex PCR; TCRdb stores just in-frame clones and leaves some out. The repertoire holds approximately 360,000 clones, with about four fifths as singletons. What the recovered Cohort 3 donors had was two negative PCRs, clearance, or symptom resolution. The CDR3 is 14 residues long. Germline V gene data show CDR1 as SGHNT and CDR2 as YYREEE (reference sequence). V was clipped by 5 bases and J by 13 bases; unmatched bases: 14. The chain uses TRBV5-4 and TRBJ2-2, with 7 bases matching TRBD2. Sequencing was done on a sample of PBMCs or T cells enriched from blood (not recorded which). The source of this sequence is a woman aged 45-65 years who had recovered from COVID-19. In DNA, the CDR3 is TGTGCCAGCAGAAAAAAAGCGGGACCCAGTAGGCTGTTTTTT. Amino acids: CASRKKAGPSRLFF.